This TCR beta chain was captured by sequencing in a study of cytomegalovirus exposure and HLA in healthy donors. The PCR used 60 Vbeta and 13 Jbeta primers. Generated by immunoSEQ multiplex PCR, the TCRdb table keeps only in-frame clones and is missing some. Found here are tens of thousands of clones, 82% of them singletons; the top ten hold about 4%. To note about this clone: Its antigen is not known.

General study findings and limits: Common viral pathogens seemed, in a later analysis, to connect with several of the most significant clusters. It was 160 or so TCR beta chains that were listed as cytomegalovirus-associated. The productive fraction for most TCR beta V segments was about 87% or about 30% in an earlier analysis. Later work found most CMV-associated TCR beta chains apparently HLA-restricted.

Sequencing input: PBMCs. This sequence was found in a man between 45 and 60 years old in good health and CMV-seronegative.

CDR3 sequence (DNA): TGCAGCGTTGGTACGGGGACTATGAACACTGAAGCTTTCTTT. Its protein is CSVGTGTMNTEAFF. The gene calls are TRBV29-1 and TRBJ1-1; D might be TRBD1 (5 bases). Germline-derived CDR1 and CDR2 are SQVTM and ANQGSEA. The CDR3 contains 14 residues. Trimming took off 4 bases at V and 0 bases at J, with 12 bases between the two ends.